This T cell receptor (beta chain) came from a study of beta chain features in type 1 diabetes. Study details: Over all samples combined, 107,917,701 sorted cells were examined. The study, taken as a whole, reports: People with Type 1 diabetes carried modestly yet significantly shorter TCRB CDR3s in all four CD4+ subsets.

Trimming removed 3 bases from V and 9 bases from J; junction bases left unmatched: 14. This CDR3 has 16 amino acids. The germline gives CDR1 MGHRA, CDR2 YSYEKL. A single heparinised draw of approximately 110 mL on average was taken per donor. Each sorted population was over 95% pure. About this clone itself: Its matching antigen is unknown.

What was sequenced were expressed TCRB transcripts, since all of the isolated RNA had been reverse transcribed. TCRdb's copy holds only in-frame clones and misses some; the assay was immunoSEQ multiplex PCR. In the table there are 300,000 to 400,000 clones, roughly 12% of which are singletons. The clonotype comes from a man between 18 and 29 years old in good health. Sample: naive CD4+ T cells from blood. The gene calls are TRBV4-1 and TRBJ2-4; 7 bases fit TRBD1. DNA for the CDR3: TGCGCCAGCAGCCAGGGACCGCAGGGGGTCCGAGCCATTCAGTACTTC. Protein product: CASSQGPQGVRAIQYF.